The rows below give T cell receptor beta chains drawn from one sample of a study of OX40 agonist ivuxolimab in advanced cancers. TCRdb keeps only in-frame clones here, not all; method: immunoSEQ multiplex PCR. The profile shows 95,000 to 100,000 clones, 70% to 85% of them singletons. Here the sequenced sample was CD4+ or CD8+ T cells sorted from blood, taken in a trial of the OX40 agonist ivuxolimab. The receptors shown here come from an adult with an advanced solid tumor such as melanoma, head and neck, liver or kidney cancer. Both conserved end residues are part of each CDR3. A D gene is named only where the DNA matches it firmly. Size is stated for part of the rows, as once, few or many counts, or as a class when the clone is expanded.

v_call	j_call	d_call	clone_size	cdr3_nt	cdr3_aa
TRBV5-4	TRBJ1-2	NA	NA	TGTGCCAGCAGCTTGGTCGGTAGGGTCTATGGCTACACCTTC	CASSLVGRVYGYTF
TRBV6-5	TRBJ2-3	NA	NA	TGTGCCAGCAGCCTCAGGGAATCAGATACGCAGTATTTT	CASSLRESDTQYF
TRBV5-1	TRBJ1-3	NA	NA	TGCGCCAGCAGCCCCGCGGGACGCCTAGGAAACACCATATATTTT	CASSPAGRLGNTIYF
TRBV7-3	TRBJ2-2	TRBD2	NA	TGTGCCAGCACCAACCTCGGGGGGACCGGGGAGCTGTTTTTT	CASTNLGGTGELFF
TRBV27	TRBJ1-2	TRBD1	NA	TGTGCCAGCAGCCCGGACAGGGCTAACTATGGCTACACCTTC	CASSPDRANYGYTF
TRBV6-6	TRBJ2-1	NA	NA	TGTGCCAGCAGTTACTCTCATAGCTCCTACAATGAGCAGTTCTTC	CASSYSHSSYNEQFF
TRBV19	TRBJ2-6	NA	NA	TGTGCCAGTAGTCCTGGACAGACCTCTGGGGCCAACGTCCTGACTTTC	CASSPGQTSGANVLTF
TRBV2	TRBJ1-4	NA	once	TGTGCCAGCTGTCTCGGCAGGGAAAAACTGTTTTTT	CASCLGREKLFF
TRBV14	TRBJ2-7	NA	NA	TGTGCCAGCAGCAAGGGGGGCTACGAGCAGTACTTC	CASSKGGYEQYF
TRBV9	TRBJ2-3	TRBD2	NA	TGTGCCAGCAGCACATCTCTGGCGGGGGGGCGTGAAGATACGCAGTATTTT	CASSTSLAGGREDTQYF
TRBV6-1	TRBJ2-2	NA	NA	TGTGCCAGCAGTGGGGCGGCGAACACCGGGGAGCTGTTTTTT	CASSGAANTGELFF
TRBV5-1	TRBJ1-1	NA	NA	TGCGCCAGCAGCCCAGGTGGGGGGGTCACTGAAGCTTTCTTT	CASSPGGGVTEAFF
TRBV2	TRBJ2-1	NA	few	TGTGCCAGCAGTGCCAGCGATGAGCAGTTCTTC	CASSASDEQFF
TRBV27	TRBJ2-7	NA	few	TGTGCCAGCAGTTCCCCATACGAGCAGTACTTC	CASSSPYEQYF
TRBV28	TRBJ1-5	NA	NA	TGTGCCAGCGGAGGGAAGAATCAGCCCCAGCATTTT	CASGGKNQPQHF